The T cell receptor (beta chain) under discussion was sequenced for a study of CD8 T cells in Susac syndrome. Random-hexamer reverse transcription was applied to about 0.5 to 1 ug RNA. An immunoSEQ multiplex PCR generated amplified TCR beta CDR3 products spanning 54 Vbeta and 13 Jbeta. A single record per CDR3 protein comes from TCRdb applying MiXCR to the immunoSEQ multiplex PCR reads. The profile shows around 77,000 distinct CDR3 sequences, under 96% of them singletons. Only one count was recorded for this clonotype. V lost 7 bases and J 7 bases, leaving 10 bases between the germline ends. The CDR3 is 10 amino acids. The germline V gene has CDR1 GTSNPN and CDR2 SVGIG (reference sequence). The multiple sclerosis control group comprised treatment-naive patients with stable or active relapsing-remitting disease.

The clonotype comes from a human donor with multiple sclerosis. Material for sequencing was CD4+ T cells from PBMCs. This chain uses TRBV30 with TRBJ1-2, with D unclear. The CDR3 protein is CASQGPGYTF. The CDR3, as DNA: TGTGCCTCCCAAGGTCCTGGCTACACCTTC.